These T cell receptor beta chains were read from a single sample in a study of T cells after yellow fever vaccination. One entry per CDR3 protein results from TCRdb running MiXCR on the 5' RACE reads. The sample shows over 45,000 distinct CDR3 sequences, approximately 5.5% of them seen only once. This specimen was PBMCs, either bulk or a sorted T-cell subset (CD4+, CD8+, memory, or dextramer-sorted; not recorded which), taken on the day of the yellow fever booster vaccination. Source of these receptors: a man between 18 and 35 years old who received the YFV17D yellow fever vaccine. Each CDR3 is given with its conserved first and last residue. The D gene is left open where the match is weak. Clone size, where shown, is once, few, many, or a class for clones that have expanded.

J	V	D	length	size	DNA	CDR3
TRBJ2-2	TRBV12-3/TRBV12-4	.	16	many	TGTGCCAGCAGTTTACCCGCGTTGCCAGTTGGTGGGGAGCTGTTTTTT	CASSLPALPVGGELFF
TRBJ2-6	TRBV4-1	TRBD2	17	many	TGCGCCAGCAGCCACCGGTTGGGAGGGCATGGGGCCAACGTCCTGACTTTC	CASSHRLGGHGANVLTF
TRBJ2-1	TRBV5-1	.	15	few	TGCGCCAGCAGCTTGGTCACTCAGAGGGGCGATGAGCAGTTCTTC	CASSLVTQRGDEQFF
TRBJ1-1	TRBV9	.	15	.	TGTGCCAGCAGTGCTAATCCGACAGTGAACACTGAAGCTTTCTTT	CASSANPTVNTEAFF
TRBJ1-2	TRBV9	TRBD1	17	few	TGTGCCAGCAGCGTAGCACCCCGGGACAGAACGAACTATGGCTACACCTTC	CASSVAPRDRTNYGYTF
TRBJ2-1	TRBV9	TRBD2	17	many	TGTGCCAGCAGCGAGGGGACTAGCGGGGGGGCCTACAATGAGCAGTTCTTC	CASSEGTSGGAYNEQFF
TRBJ2-1	TRBV19	.	15	few	TGTGCCAGTAGTATAATGGGACCACCTAACAATGAGCAGTTCTTC	CASSIMGPPNNEQFF
TRBJ2-1	TRBV24-1	.	12	many	TGTGCCACCAGTTTTCAAGGGAATGAGCAGTTCTTC	CATSFQGNEQFF
TRBJ2-7	TRBV7-2	.	15	many	TGTGCCAGCAGCTTAGTCGTGTGGGGGAACTACGAGCAGTACTTC	CASSLVVWGNYEQYF
TRBJ2-3	TRBV5-1	.	16	many	TGCGCCAGCAGCTTGGCTCGGGTTGTTGGACGAGATACGCAGTATTTT	CASSLARVVGRDTQYF
TRBJ2-2	TRBV7-3	TRBD2	17	.	TGTGCCAGCAGCTGGCCCGGACTAGCGGGGAACACCGGGGAGCTGTTTTTT	CASSWPGLAGNTGELFF
TRBJ1-2	TRBV5-5	.	15	many	TGTGCCAGCAGCTTGGTTAGTCGGCAGAGGGGTGTCTACACCTTC	CASSLVSRQRGVYTF
TRBJ2-1	TRBV19	TRBD1	14	.	TGTGCCAGTAGTATAACAGGGGATATCAATGAGCAGTTCTTC	CASSITGDINEQFF
TRBJ2-2	TRBV5-1	.	13	few	TGCGCCAGCGACAGCGAAGGGGCCGGGGAGCTGTTTTTT	CASDSEGAGELFF
TRBJ1-4	TRBV5-6	.	15	.	TGTGCCAGCAGCTTGTGGGGTTCAACTAATGAAAAACTGTTTTTT	CASSLWGSTNEKLFF
TRBJ1-1	TRBV4-1	.	14	many	TGCGCCAGCAGCCAAGTCAGATTGAACACTGAAGCTTTCTTT	CASSQVRLNTEAFF
TRBJ1-1	TRBV29-1	.	11	many	TGCAGCGCCGAGGGTAGCACTGAAGCTTTCTTT	CSAEGSTEAFF
TRBJ1-5	TRBV20-1	.	12	many	TGCAGTGCTAGCGGAGGAGGGCAGCCCCAGCATTTT	CSASGGGQPQHF
TRBJ2-7	TRBV7-9	.	14	many	TGTGCCAGCACCAACCCGGGCAGCCCGTACGAGCAGTACTTC	CASTNPGSPYEQYF
TRBJ2-5	TRBV10-2	.	14	few	TGCGCCAGCAGTGAGTCCCAGGGAAGAAAGACCCAGTACTTC	CASSESQGRKTQYF
TRBJ2-3	TRBV12-3/TRBV12-4	.	14	many	TGTGCCAGCAGCTCGGCCCCCAGGGGTGATACGCAGTATTTT	CASSSAPRGDTQYF
TRBJ2-5	TRBV12-5	TRBD1	16	.	TGTGCTAGTGCCTTGTCATTGGGACAGCCGCAAGAGACCCAGTACTTC	CASALSLGQPQETQYF
TRBJ1-1	TRBV10-3	.	12	many	TGTGCCATCAGTGAGTCGAACACTGAAGCTTTCTTT	CAISESNTEAFF
TRBJ1-3	TRBV4-1	.	17	many	TGCGCCAGCAGCCAAGAGGGGCAGACAGGCTCTGGAAACACCATATATTTT	CASSQEGQTGSGNTIYF
TRBJ1-5	TRBV6-5	.	14	few	TGTGCCAGCAGTCCGAACATACCTTATCAGCCCCAGCATTTT	CASSPNIPYQPQHF
TRBJ2-1	TRBV10-3	.	14	many	TGTGCCATCAGTGCTACAGGGGAGGGCAATGAGCAGTTCTTC	CAISATGEGNEQFF
TRBJ1-2	TRBV27	.	15	few	TGTGCCAGCAGAACCGGGACGCAGACCCTCTATGGCTACACCTTC	CASRTGTQTLYGYTF
TRBJ1-6	TRBV7-2	TRBD1	13	few	TGTGCCAGCAGCCCCAGGGGGGATTCACCCCTCCACTTT	CASSPRGDSPLHF
TRBJ2-7	TRBV7-6	.	14	many	TGTGCCAGCAGCTTAAGAGGGCATGCTGACGAGCAGTACTTC	CASSLRGHADEQYF
TRBJ2-5	TRBV7-9	TRBD1	15	many	TGTGCCATCAGCAAGACGACAGGGTCCCAAGAGACCCAGTACTTC	CAISKTTGSQETQYF
TRBJ2-7	TRBV28	.	15	many	TGTGCCAGCAGTCAACCAGATACAGGGTTCTACGAGCAGTACTTC	CASSQPDTGFYEQYF
TRBJ1-2	TRBV6-1	TRBD1	18	many	TGTGCCAGCAGTATGCGAACCTTGGGACAGGGGGCGGTTAACGGCTACACCTTC	CASSMRTLGQGAVNGYTF
TRBJ2-1	TRBV30	TRBD1	13	few	TGTGCCTGGAGTGTAGGGACAGTTGGTGAGCAGTTCTTC	CAWSVGTVGEQFF
TRBJ2-3	TRBV4-1	.	16	many	TGCGCCAGCAGCCAAGCGATAACAGCTGGCACAGATACGCAGTATTTT	CASSQAITAGTDTQYF
TRBJ2-7	TRBV29-1	TRBD1	11	many	TGCAGCGTTGACACAGGGGGCGAGCAGTACTTC	CSVDTGGEQYF
TRBJ1-2	TRBV2	.	12	.	TGTGCCAGCAGTGAAGCGCTCGGGGGCTACACCTTC	CASSEALGGYTF
TRBJ1-4	TRBV12-3/TRBV12-4	TRBD1	13	many	TGTGCCAGCAGTAAGGGGGCAGGGGAAAAACTGTTTTTT	CASSKGAGEKLFF
TRBJ2-5	TRBV4-1	.	15	many	TGCGCCAGCAGCCAAGTTGACAGCGGCCAAGAGACCCAGTACTTC	CASSQVDSGQETQYF
TRBJ1-1	TRBV6-5	TRBD1	14	many	TGTGCCAGCAGTTACGGACAGGGCAAGACTGAAGCTTTCTTT	CASSYGQGKTEAFF
TRBJ2-1	TRBV6-2/TRBV6-3	.	13	.	TGTGCCAGCAGTTACTCGAATTCGCTTGAGCAGTTCTTC	CASSYSNSLEQFF
TRBJ1-1	TRBV25-1	.	15	.	TGTGCCAGCAGTGAAGGAAGGATAGGGGGATCTGAAGCTTTCTTT	CASSEGRIGGSEAFF
TRBJ2-7	TRBV6-2/TRBV6-3	TRBD1	16	few	TGTGCCAGCAGCAACTTGACAGGGGGCGCCTTCTACGAGCAGTACTTC	CASSNLTGGAFYEQYF
TRBJ2-1	TRBV29-1	.	12	few	TGCAGCGAGATTAGGGGAAACAATGAGCAGTTCTTC	CSEIRGNNEQFF
TRBJ1-5	TRBV4-2	TRBD1	16	many	TGTGCCAGCAGCCAAGTCCCAGGGGGCACGAATCAGCCCCAGCATTTT	CASSQVPGGTNQPQHF
TRBJ2-1	TRBV18	TRBD2	19	.	TGTGCCAGCTCACCGGAAATGCTGAGCGGGGGGGCCGTCCGCGATGAGCAGTTCTTC	CASSPEMLSGGAVRDEQFF
TRBJ2-2	TRBV27	.	14	few	TGTGCCAGCAGTTGGTCGGGAAACACCGGGGAGCTGTTTTTT	CASSWSGNTGELFF
TRBJ1-2	TRBV20-1	.	11	many	TGCAGTGCGACGGACAGCTATGGCTACACCTTC	CSATDSYGYTF
TRBJ2-6	TRBV4-3	TRBD1	19	many	TGCGCCAGCAGCCAAGCCCCCGACAGGGGAGGACCTGGGGCCAACGTCCTGACTTTC	CASSQAPDRGGPGANVLTF
TRBJ2-6	TRBV7-8	.	18	.	TGTGCCAGCAGCTCCTTCGGACAGCACAACTCTGGGGCCAACGTCCTGACTTTC	CASSSFGQHNSGANVLTF
TRBJ2-7	TRBV4-2	.	15	.	TGTGCCAGCAGCCAAGAGGGGACTTCGGCCTACGAGCAGTACTTC	CASSQEGTSAYEQYF
TRBJ1-5	TRBV12-3/TRBV12-4	.	14	.	TGTGCCAGCGGGGAAGGGGATGCCAATCAGCCCCAGCATTTT	CASGEGDANQPQHF
TRBJ2-3	TRBV11-2	TRBD2	16	.	TGTGCCAGCAGCGGCGGGACTAGCGGGGCTATAGATACGCAGTATTTT	CASSGGTSGAIDTQYF
TRBJ2-1	TRBV5-1	.	15	many	TGCGCCAGCAGCTCCTCAGGGAGTTCCTACAATGAGCAGTTCTTC	CASSSSGSSYNEQFF
TRBJ2-3	TRBV14	.	12	.	TGTGCCAGCAGCCAATATAAAGATACGCAGTATTTT	CASSQYKDTQYF
TRBJ2-5	TRBV20-1	.	13	many	TGCAGTGCTCCCGGGACGGCGCAAGAGACCCAGTACTTC	CSAPGTAQETQYF